Shown below are 31 T cell receptor beta chains from a single sample sequenced in a study of beta chain features in type 1 diabetes. Investigators reverse transcribed all isolated RNA, so they sequenced expressed TCRB transcripts. Sequencing was performed with immunoSEQ multiplex PCR; in TCRdb, only in-frame clones are kept and a portion is missing. The table includes under 950,000 clones, 15% to 20% detected once. The source material was naive CD4+ T cells from blood. The source is a woman aged 18-29 years in good health.

The rearrangement links TRBV18 to TRBJ2-7, with TRBD2 matching over 11 bases. CDR1 is KGHSH, CDR2 LQKENI, per germline. The CDR3 has 14 residues. V lost 5 bases, J lost 4 bases, and 4 bases stayed unmatched. For the CDR3, the DNA is TGTGCCAGCTCATCACTAGCGGGAGTATACGAGCAGTACTTC. Translating it yields CASSSLAGVYEQYF.

The chain joins TRBV5-6 to TRBJ1-1; tentatively, D is TRBD1 (5 bases). Germline V gene sequence: CDR1 SGHDT, CDR2 YYEEEE. The V gene lost 4 bases and the J gene lost 7 bases, with 11 bases spanning the gap. This CDR3 region has 12 residues. CDR3 sequence reads: CASSTGAYEAFF. Written as DNA, the CDR3 is TGTGCCAGCAGCACCGGGGCCTATGAAGCTTTCTTT.

The J gene is TRBJ2-6, the V gene TRBV7-3, with 9 bases lining up with TRBD2. Unmatched junction bases numbered 5, after V lost 3 bases and J lost 2 bases. The CDR3 is 17 residues long. Germline values: CDR1 SGHTA, CDR2 FQGTGA. The CDR3 nucleotides are TGTGCCAGCAGCTTGGGCGGGAGGGCCGCTGGGGCCAACGTCCTGACTTTC. This codes for CASSLGGRAAGANVLTF.

This clone was counted between two and nine times. The genes are TRBV18 and TRBJ1-2; D unresolved. Trimming removed 3 bases from V and 8 bases from J, with 22 bases in between. CDR1 and CDR2 (germline): KGHSH, LQKENI. The CDR3 has 16 residues. This CDR3 is CASSPYRTVESGGYTF. The CDR3 nucleotides read TGTGCCAGCTCACCGTACCGGACCGTGGAATCTGGGGGCTACACCTTC.

The chain employs TRBV6-5 and TRBJ2-5, with D unresolved. V shed 2 bases and J shed 5 bases, with 9 bases lying between them. The CDR3 is made up of 13 amino acids. Germline CDR1 is MNHEY and CDR2 is SVGAGI. The CDR3 region has the DNA TGTGCCAGCAGTTACAGGGCTTGGGAGACCCAGTACTTC. Translating it yields CASSYRAWETQYF.

This clone came up a few times. This chain connects TRBV11-2 to TRBJ2-5; possible D gene TRBD1, 5 bases. The germline CDR1 and CDR2 sequences are SGHAT and FQNNGV. CDR3 length equals 13 residues. V was clipped by 6 bases and J by 5 bases, with 13 bases between them. CDR3 protein: CASSLTKGETQYF. The DNA of the CDR3 is TGTGCCAGCAGTTTGACCAAGGGGGAGACCCAGTACTTC.

The chain employs TRBV19 and TRBJ1-5; unclear D gene. The CDR3 consists of 15 residues. The germline V gene has CDR1 LNHDA and CDR2 SQIVND (reference sequence). V shed 2 bases and J shed 3 bases, with 11 bases lying between them. The CDR3 coding sequence is TGTGCCAGTAGTATACGGCAGACCGACAATCAGCCCCAGCATTTT. Protein sequence: CASSIRQTDNQPQHF.

This clone was detected a few times. This chain links TRBV15 with TRBJ2-7, with TRBD2 matching over 8 bases. Germline CDR1 reads LNHNV; CDR2 reads YYDKDF (reference sequence). With 0 bases clipped from V and 3 bases from J, the junction kept 4 bases outside the gene matches. This CDR3 contains 15 residues. CDR3 nucleotide sequence: TGTGCCACCAGCAGAGATATGACTAGCGTCTACGAGCAGTACTTC. This encodes CATSRDMTSVYEQYF.

The V and J genes are TRBV19 and TRBJ1-5; the D gene is possibly TRBD1 (5 bases). The length of the CDR3 is 14 residues. Germline V gene lookup returns CDR1 LNHDA and CDR2 SQIVND (reference sequence). Trimming removed 9 bases from V and 6 bases from J, with 18 bases in between. In DNA form, the CDR3 reads TGTGCCAGCACCATCGACAGCTACGGTCAGCCCCAGCATTTT. Translation gives CASTIDSYGQPQHF.

This clone appeared a few times. The chain has TRBV7-2 and TRBJ2-2; the D gene is possibly TRBD1 (6 bases). The CDR3 sequence is 19 residues long. The V end was cut by 5 bases, the J end by 2 bases, with 24 bases between. Germline V gives CDR1 SGHTA, CDR2 FQGNSA. CDR3: CASSDGPVGRGPNTGELFF. The CDR3 region has the DNA TGTGCCAGCAGCGACGGCCCGGTGGGCAGGGGACCAAACACCGGGGAGCTGTTTTTT.

The chain uses TRBV19 and TRBJ2-2; D gene uncertain. The CDR3 has 14 amino acids. V was clipped by 7 bases and J by 4 bases, with 13 bases between them. Per the germline V gene, CDR1 is LNHDA and CDR2 is SQIVND (reference sequence). The CDR3 DNA is TGTGCCAGTACCCTAGGGCTCTTCACCGGGGAGCTGTTTTTT. This sequence encodes CASTLGLFTGELFF.

The rearrangement links TRBV19 to TRBJ2-1, with TRBD1 matching 9 bases. The CDR3 is made up of 15 amino acids. V shed 9 bases and J 4 bases; nucleotides not matched to a gene: 10. Germline-derived CDR1 and CDR2 are LNHDA and SQIVND (reference sequence). CDR3 sequence (DNA): TGTGCCAGCCTACCGGGACAGGGAACTTACAATGAGCAGTTCTTC. It is translated as CASLPGQGTYNEQFF.

The chain joins TRBV7-9 to TRBJ2-1; D gene uncertain. The germline gives CDR1 SEHNR, CDR2 FQNEAQ (reference sequence). There are 16 residues in the CDR3. With 1 base removed from V and 5 bases from J, the gap between germline ends came to 15 bases. The CDR3 DNA sequence: TGTGCCAGCAGCTTAGTGGTGTTGCGGTCCCACAATGAGCAGTTCTTC. Translated, it gives CASSLVVLRSHNEQFF.

The sample holds a few counts of this clone. The V call is TRBV7-2, the J call TRBJ2-1; D unresolved. The length of the CDR3 is 16 residues. From germline, CDR1 is SGHTA and CDR2 FQGNSA. V lost 0 bases and J 0 bases, leaving 9 bases between the germline ends. The CDR3 reads CASSLAFSNSYNEQFF. CDR3 in DNA: TGTGCCAGCAGCTTAGCATTCAGTAACTCCTACAATGAGCAGTTCTTC.

CDR3 amino acids: CASSVESGGGYNEQFF. The CDR3 DNA reads as TGTGCCAGCAGCGTAGAATCTGGCGGGGGCTACAATGAGCAGTTCTTC. The chain couples TRBV9 to TRBJ2-1; 7 nucleotides line up with TRBD2. Germline trimming cut 0 bases from V and 3 bases from J; bases unmatched to any gene: 6. In germline, CDR1 is SGDLS, CDR2 YYNGEE. The CDR3 sequence is 16 residues long.

This clone appeared a few times. The chain links TRBV11-2 to TRBJ1-6; D is uncertain. The CDR3 is 12 amino acids. Germline V CDR1 and CDR2: SGHAT, FQNNGV. The V and J ends lost 2 bases and 9 bases respectively, with 5 bases between them. In DNA, the CDR3 is TGTGCCAGCAGCTTATACAGTTCACCCCTCCACTTT. Residues: CASSLYSSPLHF.

This clone turned up a few times. Other DNA sequences in this sample translate to the same CDR3. The chain carries TRBV5-1 and TRBJ2-1; perhaps TRBD2 as D (5 bases). The CDR3 totals 15 residues. The germline gives CDR1 SGHRS, CDR2 YFSETQ. The V and J ends lost 0 bases and 0 bases respectively, with 7 bases between them. The CDR3 DNA reads TGCGCCAGCAGCTTGGCGGGAAGCTCCTACAATGAGCAGTTCTTC. Translation gives CASSLAGSSYNEQFF.

The chain links TRBV29-1 to TRBJ2-1; TRBD2 agrees at 12 bases. CDR1 is SQVTM, CDR2 ANQGSEA, per germline. This CDR3 region has 15 residues. V gave up 2 bases and J gave up 7 bases; unmatched junction bases: 6. The chain's CDR3 is CSVEKTSGRQNEQFF. The DNA for the CDR3 is TGCAGCGTTGAAAAGACTAGCGGGAGACAGAATGAGCAGTTCTTC.

Only one count was recorded for this clone. The chain employs TRBV19 and TRBJ1-2, with 8 bases matching TRBD1. Trimming took 6 bases from V and 7 from J; bases not matched to a gene: 10. The CDR3 is 14 amino acids. The germline V gene has CDR1 LNHDA and CDR2 SQIVND (reference sequence). CDR3 coding DNA: TGTGCCAGTAGACCGGGACAGGCGTGGGGTGGCTACACCTTC. Amino acid sequence: CASRPGQAWGGYTF. Combining the CDR3 with reference TRBV19 and TRBJ1-2 gives the whole variable domain DGGITQSPKYLFRKEGQNVTLSCEQNLNHDAMYWYRQDPGQGLRLIYYSQIVNDFQKGDIAEGYSVSREKKESFPLTVTSAQKNPTAFYLCASRPGQAWGGYTFGSGTRLTVV.

The chain recombines TRBV7-9 with TRBJ2-1, with 7 nucleotides matching TRBD2. Trimming removed 1 base from V and 9 bases from J; junction bases left unmatched: 9. Germline loops: CDR1 SEHNR, CDR2 FQNEAQ (reference sequence). This CDR3 is built from 15 residues. CDR3 residues: CASSLEVPGRGEQFF. The CDR3 nucleotides read TGTGCCAGCAGCTTAGAAGTTCCAGGGAGGGGTGAGCAGTTCTTC.

The V and J genes are TRBV10-3 and TRBJ2-7; D is perhaps TRBD1 (6 bases). The CDR3 has 14 amino acids. Trimming stripped 0 bases from V and 6 bases from J, with 12 bases between. Germline V CDR1 and CDR2: ENHRY, SYGVKD. This CDR3 is CAISESTGRREQYF. The CDR3 nucleotides are TGTGCCATCAGTGAGTCAACAGGGCGGCGCGAGCAGTACTTC.

This clone was seen more than once but under ten times. This chain uses TRBV21-1 with TRBJ1-5. TRBV21-1 is a pseudogene segment. This CDR3 is 15 amino acids long. As DNA, the CDR3 is TGTGCCAGCAGCAAAAATGGAAGTGTCCATCCGCCCCAGCATTTT. Translation: CASSKNGSVHPPQHF.

The chain employs TRBV6-1 and TRBJ2-3, with unresolved D. Germline CDR1 is MNHNS and CDR2 is SASEGT. V gave up 1 base and J gave up 6 bases, with 5 bases separating them. This CDR3 is 12 amino acids long. CDR3 sequence reads: CASSEEVDTQYF. In DNA, the CDR3 is TGTGCCAGCAGTGAAGAGGTTGATACGCAGTATTTT.

Turning to this clone: Different DNA sequences within this sample yield the same CDR3. The gene calls are TRBV20-1 and TRBJ2-7; no reliable D call. Germline values: CDR1 DFQATT, CDR2 SNEGSKA (reference sequence). CDR3 size: 11 residues. The V and J ends lost 5 bases and 3 bases respectively, with 8 bases between them. The CDR3: CSAPDNYEQYF. The CDR3 DNA reads TGCAGTGCTCCAGACAACTACGAGCAGTACTTC.

This clone has a handful of counts. The gene calls are TRBV15 and TRBJ1-4; 11 nucleotides align to TRBD1. V shed 3 bases, J shed 8 bases, and the junction held 5 bases outside the gene matches. Germline V gene data show CDR1 as LNHNV and CDR2 as YYDKDF (reference sequence). The CDR3 consists of 15 residues. CDR3 sequence: CATSRGQGVNEKLFF. The CDR3 nucleotides read TGTGCCACCAGCAGGGGACAGGGGGTGAACGAAAAACTGTTTTTT.

V and J are TRBV7-9 and TRBJ2-2; 12 nucleotides match TRBD2. V shed 4 bases, J shed 7 bases, and the junction held 13 bases outside the gene matches. CDR1 is SEHNR, CDR2 FQNEAQ, per germline (reference sequence). The CDR3 runs 18 residues. As DNA, the CDR3 is TGTGCCAGCAGCTCCCGGCTGCGACTAGCGGGAGTATACGGGGAGCTGTTTTTT. Translation gives CASSSRLRLAGVYGELFF.

Remarks on this clone: Other DNA sequences in this specimen translate into the identical CDR3. V gene TRBV20-1 combines with J gene TRBJ2-7; TRBD2 is a possible D gene (5 bases). Germline loops: CDR1 DFQATT, CDR2 SNEGSKA (reference sequence). V was clipped by 3 bases and J by 2 bases, with 5 bases between them. The CDR3 contains 11 residues. The CDR3 bases are TGCAGTGCTAGCGGGGCCTACGAGCAGTACTTC. Amino acid sequence: CSASGAYEQYF.

This clone occurred a few times. V usage is TRBV6-6 and J usage is TRBJ2-4, with 8 bases fitting TRBD1. J was trimmed by 4 bases and V by 6 bases; bases with no gene match: 8. Germline V gene data show CDR1 as MNHNY and CDR2 as SVGAGI (reference sequence). The CDR3 totals 15 residues. This CDR3 reads CASRSGTGGKNIQYF. CDR3 sequence (DNA): TGTGCCAGCAGATCCGGGACAGGAGGGAAAAACATTCAGTACTTC.

This clone was counted between two and nine times. The chain links TRBV6-5 to TRBJ1-2, with D possibly matching TRBD1 (6 bases). V was pared by 0 bases and J by 9 bases, with 17 bases between. CDR1 and CDR2 (germline): MNHEY, SVGAGI. This CDR3 spans 15 amino acids. The CDR3: CASSYSKQGGGRYTF. The DNA for the CDR3 is TGTGCCAGCAGTTACTCGAAACAGGGAGGGGGTCGCTACACCTTC.

The CDR3 coding sequence is TGCGCCAGCAGCTCACGGACGGTGAACGGCGGCTACACCTTC. Protein sequence: CASSSRTVNGGYTF. The chain joins TRBV4-1 to TRBJ1-2; D unclear. The germline V gene encodes CDR1 MGHRA and CDR2 YSYEKL. The V gene lost 5 bases and the J gene lost 8 bases, with 18 bases spanning the gap. This CDR3 has 14 residues.

This clone was found once. V is TRBV5-4 and J is TRBJ1-2; no clear D. Germline loops: CDR1 SGHNT, CDR2 YYREEE (reference sequence). The CDR3 spans 13 residues. V was trimmed by 0 bases and J by 4 bases, leaving 7 bases between them. The CDR3 bases are TGTGCCAGCAGCTTGGCACAGCGCTATGGCTACACCTTC. It translates to CASSLAQRYGYTF.